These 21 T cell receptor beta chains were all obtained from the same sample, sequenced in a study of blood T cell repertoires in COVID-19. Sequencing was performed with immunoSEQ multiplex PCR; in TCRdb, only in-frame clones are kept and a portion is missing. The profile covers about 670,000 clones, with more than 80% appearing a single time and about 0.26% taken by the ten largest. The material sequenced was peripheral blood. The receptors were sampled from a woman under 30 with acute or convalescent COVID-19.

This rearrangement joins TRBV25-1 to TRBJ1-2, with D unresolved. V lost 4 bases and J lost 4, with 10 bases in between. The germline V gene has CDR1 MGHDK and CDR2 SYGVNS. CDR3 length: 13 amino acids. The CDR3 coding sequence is TGTGCCAGCAGTGCCGGAGAATTCTATGGCTACACCTTC. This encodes CASSAGEFYGYTF.

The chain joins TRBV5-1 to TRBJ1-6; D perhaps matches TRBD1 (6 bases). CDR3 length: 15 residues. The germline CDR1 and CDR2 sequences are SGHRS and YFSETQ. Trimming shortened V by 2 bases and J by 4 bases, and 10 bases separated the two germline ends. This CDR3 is CASSLWTEYNSPLHF. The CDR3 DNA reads TGCGCCAGCAGCTTATGGACAGAGTATAATTCACCCCTCCACTTT.

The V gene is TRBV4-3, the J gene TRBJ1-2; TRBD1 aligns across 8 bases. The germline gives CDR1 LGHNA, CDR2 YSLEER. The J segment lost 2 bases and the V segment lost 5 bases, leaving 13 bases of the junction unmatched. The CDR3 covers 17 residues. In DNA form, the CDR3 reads TGCGCCAGCAGCTCCTTCGTAAGGGACAGGCAGAACTATGGCTACACCTTC. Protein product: CASSSFVRDRQNYGYTF.

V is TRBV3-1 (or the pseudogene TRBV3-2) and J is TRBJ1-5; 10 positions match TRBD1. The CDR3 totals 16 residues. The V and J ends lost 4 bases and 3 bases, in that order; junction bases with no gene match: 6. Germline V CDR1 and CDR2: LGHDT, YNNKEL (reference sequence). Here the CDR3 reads CASSRGTGASNQPQHF. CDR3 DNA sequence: TGTGCCAGCAGCCGGGGGACAGGGGCTTCCAATCAGCCCCAGCATTTT.

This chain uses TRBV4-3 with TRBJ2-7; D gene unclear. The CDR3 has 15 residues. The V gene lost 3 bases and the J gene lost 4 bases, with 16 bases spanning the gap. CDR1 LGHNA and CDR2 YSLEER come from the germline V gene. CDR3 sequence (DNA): TGCGCCAGCAGCCAGAGGTTCGGCGAGGTGTACGAGCAGTACTTC. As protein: CASSQRFGEVYEQYF.

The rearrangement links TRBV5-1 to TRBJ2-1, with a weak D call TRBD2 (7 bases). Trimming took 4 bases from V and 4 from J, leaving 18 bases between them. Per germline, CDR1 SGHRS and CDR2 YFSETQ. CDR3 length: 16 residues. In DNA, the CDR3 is TGCGCCAGCAGCGCCTCGGGGGGCCGGGGTTACAATGAGCAGTTCTTC. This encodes CASSASGGRGYNEQFF.

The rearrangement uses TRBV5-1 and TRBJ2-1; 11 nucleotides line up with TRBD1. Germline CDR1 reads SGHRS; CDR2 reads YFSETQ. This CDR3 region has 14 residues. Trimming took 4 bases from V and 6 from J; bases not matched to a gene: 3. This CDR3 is CASSRDRGTNEQFF. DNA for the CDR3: TGCGCCAGCAGCAGGGACAGGGGGACCAATGAGCAGTTCTTC. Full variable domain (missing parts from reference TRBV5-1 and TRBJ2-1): KAGVTQTPRYLIKTRGQQVTLSCSPISGHRSVSWYQQTPGQGLQFLFEYFSETQRNKGNFPGRFSGRQFSNSRSEMNVSTLELGDSALYLCASSRDRGTNEQFFGPGTRLTVL.

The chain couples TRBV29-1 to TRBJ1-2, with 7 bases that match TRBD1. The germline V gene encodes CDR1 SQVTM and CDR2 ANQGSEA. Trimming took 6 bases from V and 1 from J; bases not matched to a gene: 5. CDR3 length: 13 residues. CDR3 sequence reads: CSVGTEDNYGYTF. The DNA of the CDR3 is TGCAGCGTCGGGACAGAGGATAACTATGGCTACACCTTC.

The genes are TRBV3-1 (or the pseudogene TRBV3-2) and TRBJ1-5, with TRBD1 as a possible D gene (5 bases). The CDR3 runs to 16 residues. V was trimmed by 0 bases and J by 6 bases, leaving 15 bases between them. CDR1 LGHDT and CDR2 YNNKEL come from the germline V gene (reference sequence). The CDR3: CASSQDGAGWGQPQHF. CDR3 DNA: TGTGCCAGCAGCCAAGATGGGGCAGGGTGGGGTCAGCCCCAGCATTTT.

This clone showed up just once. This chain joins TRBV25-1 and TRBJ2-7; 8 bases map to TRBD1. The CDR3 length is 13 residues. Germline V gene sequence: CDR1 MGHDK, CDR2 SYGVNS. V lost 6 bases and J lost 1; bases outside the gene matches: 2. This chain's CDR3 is CASRDRDSYEQYF. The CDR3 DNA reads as TGTGCCAGCAGGGACAGGGATTCCTACGAGCAGTACTTC.

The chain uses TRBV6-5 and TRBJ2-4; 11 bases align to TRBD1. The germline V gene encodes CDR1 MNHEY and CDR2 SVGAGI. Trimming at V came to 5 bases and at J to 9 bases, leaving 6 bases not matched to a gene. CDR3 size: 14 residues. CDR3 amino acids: CASSREGTGGIQYF. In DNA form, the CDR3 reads TGTGCCAGCAGTCGAGAGGGGACAGGGGGCATTCAGTACTTC.

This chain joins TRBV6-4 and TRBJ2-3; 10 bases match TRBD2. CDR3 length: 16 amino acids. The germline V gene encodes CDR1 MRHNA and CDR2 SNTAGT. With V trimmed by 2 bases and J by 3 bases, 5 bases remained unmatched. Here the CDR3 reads CASSDASGGATDTQYF. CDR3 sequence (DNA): TGTGCCAGCAGTGACGCCAGCGGGGGGGCAACAGATACGCAGTATTTT.

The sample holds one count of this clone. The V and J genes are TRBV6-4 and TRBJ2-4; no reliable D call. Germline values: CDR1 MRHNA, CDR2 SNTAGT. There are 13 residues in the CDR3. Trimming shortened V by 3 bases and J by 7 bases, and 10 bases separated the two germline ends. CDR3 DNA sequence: TGTGCCAGCAGTGATCTTTCTGCGAACATTCAGTACTTC. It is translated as CASSDLSANIQYF.

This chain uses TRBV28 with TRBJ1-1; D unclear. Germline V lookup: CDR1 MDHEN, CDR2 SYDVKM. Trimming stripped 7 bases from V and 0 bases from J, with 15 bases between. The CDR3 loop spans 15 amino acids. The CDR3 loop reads CASIATSYMNTEAFF. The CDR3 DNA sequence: TGTGCCAGCATTGCGACTAGTTATATGAACACTGAAGCTTTCTTT.

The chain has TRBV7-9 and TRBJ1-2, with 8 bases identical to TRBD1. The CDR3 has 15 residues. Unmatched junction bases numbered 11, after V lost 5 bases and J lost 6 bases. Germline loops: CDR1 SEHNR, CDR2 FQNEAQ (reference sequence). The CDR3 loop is CASSPQTGEVDGYTF. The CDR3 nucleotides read TGTGCCAGCAGCCCCCAGACAGGGGAAGTTGATGGCTACACCTTC.

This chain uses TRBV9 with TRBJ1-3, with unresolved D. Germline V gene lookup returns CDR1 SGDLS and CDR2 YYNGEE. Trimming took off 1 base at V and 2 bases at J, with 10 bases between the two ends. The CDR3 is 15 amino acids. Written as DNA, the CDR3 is TGTGCCAGCAGCGTAATCAGCGACCCTGGAAACACCATATATTTT. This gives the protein CASSVISDPGNTIYF.

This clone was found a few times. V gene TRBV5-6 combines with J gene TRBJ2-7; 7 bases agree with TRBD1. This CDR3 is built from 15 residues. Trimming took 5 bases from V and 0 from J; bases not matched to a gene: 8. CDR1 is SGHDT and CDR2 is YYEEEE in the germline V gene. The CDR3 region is CASSFFGTVSYEQYF. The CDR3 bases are TGTGCCAGCAGTTTCTTCGGGACAGTCTCCTACGAGCAGTACTTC.

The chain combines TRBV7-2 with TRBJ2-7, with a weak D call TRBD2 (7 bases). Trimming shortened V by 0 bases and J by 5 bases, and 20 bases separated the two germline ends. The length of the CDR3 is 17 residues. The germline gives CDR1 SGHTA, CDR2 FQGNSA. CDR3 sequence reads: CASSLARGGGGAHEQYF. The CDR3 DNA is TGTGCCAGCAGCTTAGCCCGGGGCGGAGGGGGGGCTCACGAGCAGTACTTC.

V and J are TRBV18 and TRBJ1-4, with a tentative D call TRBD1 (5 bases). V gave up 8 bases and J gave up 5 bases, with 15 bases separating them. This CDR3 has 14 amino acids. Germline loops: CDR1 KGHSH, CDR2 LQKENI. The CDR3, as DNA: TGTGCCAGCACCAAGGGACTGGGAAATGAAAAACTGTTTTTT. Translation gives CASTKGLGNEKLFF.

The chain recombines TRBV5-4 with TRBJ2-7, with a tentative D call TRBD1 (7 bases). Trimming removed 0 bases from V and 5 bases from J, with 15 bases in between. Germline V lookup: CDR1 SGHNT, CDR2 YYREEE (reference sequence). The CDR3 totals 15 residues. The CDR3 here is CASSLVQGGGHEQYF. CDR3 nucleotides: TGTGCCAGCAGCTTGGTCCAGGGGGGAGGCCACGAGCAGTACTTC.

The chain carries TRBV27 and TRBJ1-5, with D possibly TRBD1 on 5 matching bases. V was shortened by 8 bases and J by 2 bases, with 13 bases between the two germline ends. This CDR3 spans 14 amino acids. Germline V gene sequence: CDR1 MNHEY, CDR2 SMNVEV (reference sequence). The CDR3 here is CASRGLSGNQPQHF. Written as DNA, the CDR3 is TGTGCCAGCCGGGGGTTGTCTGGCAATCAGCCCCAGCATTTT.